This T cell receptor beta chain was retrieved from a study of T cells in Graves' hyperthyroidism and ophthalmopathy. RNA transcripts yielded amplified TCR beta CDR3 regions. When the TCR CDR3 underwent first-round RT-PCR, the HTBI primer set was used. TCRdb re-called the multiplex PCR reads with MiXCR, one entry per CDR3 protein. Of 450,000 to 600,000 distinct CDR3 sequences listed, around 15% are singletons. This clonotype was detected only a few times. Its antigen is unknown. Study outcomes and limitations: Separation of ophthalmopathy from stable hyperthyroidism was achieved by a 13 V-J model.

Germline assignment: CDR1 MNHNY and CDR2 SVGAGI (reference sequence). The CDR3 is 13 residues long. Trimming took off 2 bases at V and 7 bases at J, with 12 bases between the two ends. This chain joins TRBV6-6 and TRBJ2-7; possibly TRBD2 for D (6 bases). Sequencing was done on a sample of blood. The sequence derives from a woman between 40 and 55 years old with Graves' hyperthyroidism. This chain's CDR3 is CASSYGGADEQYF. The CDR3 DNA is TGTGCCAGCAGTTACGGAGGGGCAGATGAGCAGTACTTC.